These 18 T cell receptor beta chains share one sample of origin, sequenced in a study of T cell responses to AZD1222 COVID-19 vaccine. The protocol was immunoSEQ multiplex PCR, while the TCRdb copy is restricted to in-frame clones and leaves out a portion. The table records 68,000 or so clones, 88% of them present only once. This sample comprised peripheral blood, obtained on day 0 of AZD1222 vaccination. Receptor source: an adult in good health.

V is TRBV6-4 and J is TRBJ2-1; the match to TRBD2 covers 12 bases. The CDR3 extends over 15 amino acids. Trimming removed 2 bases from V and 7 bases from J; junction bases left unmatched: 3. Germline assignment: CDR1 MRHNA and CDR2 SNTAGT. The CDR3 reads CASSDTTSGSNEQFF. In DNA form, the CDR3 reads TGTGCCAGCAGTGACACGACTAGCGGGAGTAATGAGCAGTTCTTC.

This chain joins TRBV28 and TRBJ2-7; 10 positions agree with TRBD2. J lost 4 bases, V lost 6 bases, and 3 bases had no gene match. From germline, CDR1 is MDHEN and CDR2 SYDVKM. The CDR3 runs to 13 residues. The CDR3 coding sequence is TGTGCCAGCAGCCTTAGCGGGAGGTACGAGCAGTACTTC. Its translation: CASSLSGRYEQYF.

The chain combines TRBV6-5 with TRBJ1-2; weak D call: TRBD1 (5 bases). The CDR3 is 12 amino acids. Germline V gives CDR1 MNHEY, CDR2 SVGAGI. The V gene lost 8 bases and the J gene lost 3 bases, with 10 bases spanning the gap. In DNA, the CDR3 is TGTGCCAGCTGGGGGGTATACTATGGCTACACCTTC. This codes for CASWGVYYGYTF.

The V and J genes are TRBV25-1 and TRBJ1-6; 7 bases align to TRBD1. The CDR3 consists of 13 residues. CDR1 and CDR2 (germline): MGHDK, SYGVNS. V was pared by 5 bases and J by 10 bases, with 5 bases of the junction left unmatched. The CDR3 sequence is CASSTGAESPLHF. The CDR3 DNA follows: TGTGCCAGCAGTACAGGGGCAGAGTCACCCCTCCACTTT.

V is TRBV12-3 or TRBV12-4 and J is TRBJ2-3; D unclear. CDR3 size: 10 residues. The V gene lost 9 bases and the J gene lost 5 bases, with 6 bases spanning the gap. DNA for the CDR3: TGTGCCAGTGGAAGAGATACGCAGTATTTT. It codes for CASGRDTQYF.

J is TRBJ1-1 and V is TRBV6-4, with a tentative D call TRBD1 (5 bases). The germline V gene encodes CDR1 MRHNA and CDR2 SNTAGT. The CDR3 is 13 residues long. V lost 3 bases and J 0 bases, leaving 5 bases between the germline ends. The chain's CDR3 is CASSEQVNTEAFF. DNA for the CDR3: TGTGCCAGCAGTGAACAGGTGAACACTGAAGCTTTCTTT.

The chain employs TRBV12-3 or TRBV12-4 and TRBJ1-3, with 10 bases matching TRBD1. V was clipped by 6 bases and J by 7 bases; unmatched bases: 3. The CDR3 extends over 13 amino acids. CDR3 residues: CASRGQGLNTIYF. CDR3 nucleotide sequence: TGTGCCAGCAGGGGACAGGGGCTCAACACCATATATTTT.

This clone was recorded only once. The genes are TRBV12-2 and TRBJ2-7. TRBV12-2 is shown as a pseudogene. CDR3 length: 15 amino acids. The CDR3 protein is CASRLLTGSSYEQYF. The CDR3 bases are TGTGCAAGTCGCCTCCTTACTGGAAGCTCCTACGAGCAGTACTTC.

The rearrangement joins TRBV7-9 to TRBJ1-1, with D unclear. Trimming took off 3 bases at V and 0 bases at J, with 8 bases between the two ends. Germline lookup yields CDR1 SEHNR and CDR2 FQNEAQ (reference sequence). CDR3 length: 14 amino acids. CDR3 loop: CASSLDGMNTEAFF. CDR3 coding DNA: TGTGCCAGCAGCTTGGATGGTATGAACACTGAAGCTTTCTTT.

V and J are TRBV2 and TRBJ1-6; 7 positions agree with TRBD1. V lost 4 bases and J lost 6; bases outside the gene matches: 6. CDR1 SNHLY and CDR2 FYNNEI come from the germline V gene. The CDR3 totals 15 residues. The CDR3 protein is CASSVRDSFNSPLHF. CDR3 nucleotide sequence: TGTGCCAGCAGTGTCCGGGACAGCTTTAATTCACCCCTCCACTTT.

J is TRBJ2-2 and V is TRBV10-3; D uncertain. Trimming shortened V by 4 bases and J by 4 bases, and 4 bases separated the two germline ends. This CDR3 has 12 amino acids. Germline-derived CDR1 and CDR2 are ENHRY and SYGVKD. CDR3: CAISGGTGELFF. For the CDR3, the DNA is TGTGCCATCAGTGGAGGCACCGGGGAGCTGTTTTTT.

The rearrangement links TRBV5-1 to TRBJ1-3, with a tentative D call TRBD1 (5 bases). The V end was cut by 7 bases, the J end by 2 bases, with 16 bases between. This CDR3 contains 15 residues. Germline-derived CDR1 and CDR2 are SGHRS and YFSETQ. The CDR3: CASRPRGDPGNTIYF. CDR3 nucleotide sequence: TGCGCCAGCCGCCCAAGGGGTGATCCTGGAAACACCATATATTTT. Using reference TRBV5-1 and TRBJ1-3 for the parts outside the CDR3, the full variable domain is KAGVTQTPRYLIKTRGQQVTLSCSPISGHRSVSWYQQTPGQGLQFLFEYFSETQRNKGNFPGRFSGRQFSNSRSEMNVSTLELGDSALYLCASRPRGDPGNTIYFGEGSWLTVV.

The rearrangement joins TRBV21-1 to TRBJ2-1; the table calls TRBD2, which could not be checked here. TRBV21-1 is marked as a pseudogene. This CDR3 has 19 residues. The CDR3 loop reads CASSPGTSGRAFSYNEQFF. CDR3 DNA: TGTGCCAGCAGCCCGGGGACTAGCGGGAGGGCCTTCTCCTACAATGAGCAGTTCTTC.

The DNA of the CDR3 is TGTGCCAGCTCACCAGCCCAGAACACTGAAGCTTTCTTT. Its translation is CASSPAQNTEAFF. This chain connects TRBV18 to TRBJ1-1, with D uncertain. The CDR3 is 13 amino acids. Trimming left V 2 bases short and J 1 base short, with 5 bases between. CDR1 KGHSH and CDR2 LQKENI come from the germline V gene.

The genes are TRBV2 and TRBJ2-1; perhaps TRBD2 as D (7 bases). CDR1 is SNHLY and CDR2 is FYNNEI in the germline V gene. V was cut by 11 bases and J by 1 base, with 15 bases left in between. CDR3 length: 14 residues. CDR3: CAGQRDRSYNEQFF. The CDR3, as DNA: TGTGCCGGACAGCGGGATAGGTCCTACAATGAGCAGTTCTTC.

The CDR3 here is CASSQALGLAGAGSSYNEQFF. In nucleotides, the CDR3 is TGTGCCAGCAGCCAAGCCCTTGGACTAGCGGGAGCAGGGAGCTCCTACAATGAGCAGTTCTTC. This chain joins TRBV4-2 and TRBJ2-1, with 13 bases lining up with TRBD2. J lost 0 bases, V lost 1 base, and 12 bases had no gene match. CDR3 length: 21 residues. Germline assignment: CDR1 LGHNA and CDR2 YNFKEQ.

The chain has TRBV2 and TRBJ2-7, with D perhaps assigned TRBD1 or TRBD2 (7 bases each). Trimming removed 7 bases at V and 2 bases at J, with 15 bases between. This CDR3 has 14 amino acids. The germline V gene has CDR1 SNHLY and CDR2 FYNNEI. The CDR3 nucleotides read TGTGCCAGCACCAGGGGGGGGAAGCCCTACGAGCAGTACTTC. Protein product: CASTRGGKPYEQYF.

The sample holds a few counts of this clone. The chain has TRBV5-4 and TRBJ2-5; D is ambiguous. CDR3 length: 13 amino acids. CDR1 SGHNT and CDR2 YYREEE come from the germline V gene (reference sequence). V was pared by 0 bases and J by 5 bases, with 8 bases between. The CDR3 loop reads CASSLAPKETQYF. The CDR3 DNA reads TGTGCCAGCAGCTTGGCCCCAAAGGAGACCCAGTACTTC.